The rows below give T cell receptor beta chains drawn from one sample of a study of identical twins. TCRdb independently ran MiXCR on the 5' RACE reads; one entry per CDR3 protein. The sample records around 960,000 distinct CDR3 sequences, 9% to 15% being singletons. The data also belong to a second study, concerning yellow fever vaccine responses in identical twins.

Sample: PBMCs. Every receptor here comes from a woman younger than 30 in good health. CDR3s include the opening cysteine and the closing phenylalanine or tryptophan. Each record gives: clone size, J gene, D gene, V gene, CDR3 protein, CDR3 DNA. The D gene is left open where the match is weak. The size entry is marked missing in some rows and otherwise reads once, few, many or a size class.

many,TRBJ2-5,.,TRBV12-3/TRBV12-4,CASGWSETQYF,TGTGCCAGCGGGTGGTCAGAGACCCAGTACTTC
many,TRBJ2-5,.,TRBV28,CASSLWSTRRGLETQYF,TGTGCCAGCAGTTTATGGTCGACACGGCGGGGGCTAGAGACCCAGTACTTC
few,TRBJ1-2,TRBD1,TRBV2,CASSRTGKDYGYTF,TGTGCCAGCAGCCGGACAGGGAAGGACTATGGCTACACCTTC
.,TRBJ2-4,.,TRBV7-8,CASSLAFAELAKNIQYF,TGTGCCAGCAGCTTAGCGTTTGCCGAATTAGCCAAAAACATTCAGTACTTC
few,TRBJ2-7,.,TRBV10-1,CASSERVGSYEQYF,TGCGCCAGCAGTGAGCGGGTCGGTTCCTACGAGCAGTACTTC
many,TRBJ2-1,TRBD2,TRBV5-1,CASSLALAGYNEQFF,TGCGCCAGCAGCTTGGCTCTAGCGGGATACAATGAGCAGTTCTTC
many,TRBJ2-5,TRBD2,TRBV5-1,CASSARTSGQETQYF,TGCGCCAGCAGCGCACGGACTAGCGGACAAGAGACCCAGTACTTC
few,TRBJ2-1,TRBD1,TRBV20-1,CSANTGTDINNEQFF,TGCAGTGCTAATACCGGGACAGACATAAACAATGAGCAGTTCTTC
.,TRBJ1-1,.,TRBV29-1,CSVDTGRNTEAFF,TGCAGCGTTGATACGGGACGGAACACTGAAGCTTTCTTT
many,TRBJ2-4,.,TRBV12-3/TRBV12-4,CASSPIGGAKNIQYF,TGTGCCAGCAGTCCCATTGGTGGAGCCAAAAACATTCAGTACTTC
.,TRBJ2-6,TRBD1,TRBV15,CATSSNQPGQGGTNVLTF,TGTGCCACCAGCAGTAATCAACCGGGACAGGGGGGGACCAACGTCCTGACTTTC
few,TRBJ1-5,.,TRBV4-1,CASSQATGLGNQPQHF,TGCGCCAGCAGCCAAGCGACAGGTCTAGGCAATCAGCCCCAGCATTTT
.,TRBJ2-5,.,TRBV12-3/TRBV12-4,CASSLEKVETQYF,TGTGCCAGCAGTTTAGAGAAGGTGGAGACCCAGTACTTC
.,TRBJ2-1,TRBD1,TRBV12-3/TRBV12-4,CASSLEDRAYNEQFF,TGTGCCAGCAGTTTAGAGGACAGGGCATACAATGAGCAGTTCTTC
.,TRBJ2-7,TRBD1,TRBV3-1,CASSPTGTDSYEQYF,TGTGCCAGCAGCCCGACCGGGACAGATTCCTACGAGCAGTACTTC
.,TRBJ2-7,.,TRBV3-1,CASSQTDTNEQYF,TGTGCCAGCAGCCAAACGGACACTAACGAGCAGTACTTC
few,TRBJ2-5,TRBD1,TRBV15,CATSREGTGGSETQYF,TGTGCCACCAGCAGGGAAGGGACAGGGGGCTCGGAGACCCAGTACTTC
.,TRBJ2-3,TRBD2,TRBV12-3/TRBV12-4,CATNRAGVRLDTQYF,TGTGCCACCAATCGGGCGGGAGTAAGATTAGATACGCAGTATTTT
.,TRBJ1-6,.,TRBV6-1,CASRPENFPGSPLHF,TGTGCCAGCAGGCCAGAGAATTTTCCGGGCTCACCCCTCCACTTT
.,TRBJ2-1,.,TRBV5-1,CASSLAAEGSRYEQFF,TGCGCCAGCAGCTTGGCTGCAGAGGGTTCGAGGTATGAGCAGTTCTTC
few,TRBJ2-3,TRBD2,TRBV6-2/TRBV6-3,CASSFRLAGERSPVVDTQYF,TGTGCCAGCAGTTTCCGGCTAGCGGGAGAAAGGTCCCCTGTCGTAGATACGCAGTATTTT
.,TRBJ1-3,.,TRBV29-1,CSVGLASGNTIYF,TGCAGCGTTGGACTGGCCTCTGGAAACACCATATATTTT